The present TCR beta chain was sequenced within a study of T cells after yellow fever vaccination. Study observations and caveats: Reappearing after the booster were most of the clones from primary vaccination (almost 97% CD4, about 87% CD8).

One entry per CDR3 protein results from TCRdb running MiXCR on the 5' RACE reads. The sample lists more than 250,000 distinct CDR3 sequences; around 6.8% were seen once. Comment on this clonotype: The antigen is unknown.

Trimming pared 8 bases from V and 4 bases from J, leaving 14 bases between. This CDR3 is 13 amino acids long. CDR1 and CDR2 from the germline V gene are MNHEY and SMNVEV (reference sequence). This chain connects TRBV27 to TRBJ1-2; D perhaps matches TRBD1 (6 bases). The sample in question was PBMCs, obtained around 45 days after the first yellow fever vaccination. The sequence was collected from a man between 18 and 29 years old who received the YFV17D yellow fever vaccine. CDR3 sequence reads: CASRDISPYGYTF. The CDR3 DNA sequence: TGTGCCAGCCGGGACATCTCACCCTATGGCTACACCTTC.